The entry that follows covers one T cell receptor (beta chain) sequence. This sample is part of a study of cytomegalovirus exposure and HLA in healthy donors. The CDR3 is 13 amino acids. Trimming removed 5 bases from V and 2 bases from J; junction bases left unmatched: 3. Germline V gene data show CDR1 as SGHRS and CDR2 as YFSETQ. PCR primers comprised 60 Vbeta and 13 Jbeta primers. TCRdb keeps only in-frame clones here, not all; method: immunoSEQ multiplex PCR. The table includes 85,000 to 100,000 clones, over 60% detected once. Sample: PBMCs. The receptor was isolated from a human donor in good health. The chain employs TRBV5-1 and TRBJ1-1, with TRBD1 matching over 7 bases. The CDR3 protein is CASSPGGNTEAFF. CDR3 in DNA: TGCGCCAGCAGTCCAGGGGGTAACACTGAAGCTTTCTTT.